The source of this TCR beta chain is a study of response to subunit inactivated influenza vaccine. This clonotype came up a few times. Its target is unknown. Study-wide results and caveats: Each seasonal flu vaccination may recruit only limited new T cells, authors suggested.

MiXCR was run by TCRdb on the RT-PCR reads, yielding one entry per CDR3 protein. The data show just under 250,000 distinct CDR3 sequences, 9% to 15% seen once. V was cut by 5 bases and J by 3 bases, with 10 bases left in between. CDR3 length: 13 amino acids. This TCR was recovered from a man in his forties or fifties who received an inactivated influenza vaccine. This rearrangement joins TRBV12-3 or TRBV12-4 to TRBJ2-5; no reliable D call. Sample: non-naive T cells sorted from PBMCs, taken roughly 2 weeks before vaccination. The CDR3: CASSPRREETQYF. DNA for the CDR3: TGTGCCAGCAGTCCCCGACGGGAAGAGACCCAGTACTTC.